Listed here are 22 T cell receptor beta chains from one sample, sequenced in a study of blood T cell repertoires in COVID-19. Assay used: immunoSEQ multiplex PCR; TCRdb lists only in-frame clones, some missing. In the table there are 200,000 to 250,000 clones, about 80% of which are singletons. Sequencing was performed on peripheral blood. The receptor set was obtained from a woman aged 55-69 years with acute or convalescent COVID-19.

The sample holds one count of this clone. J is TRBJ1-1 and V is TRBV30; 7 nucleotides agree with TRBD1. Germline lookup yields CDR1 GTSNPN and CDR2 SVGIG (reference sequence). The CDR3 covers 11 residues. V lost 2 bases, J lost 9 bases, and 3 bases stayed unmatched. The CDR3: CAWSPGQKAFF. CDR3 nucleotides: TGTGCCTGGAGTCCGGGACAGAAAGCTTTCTTT.

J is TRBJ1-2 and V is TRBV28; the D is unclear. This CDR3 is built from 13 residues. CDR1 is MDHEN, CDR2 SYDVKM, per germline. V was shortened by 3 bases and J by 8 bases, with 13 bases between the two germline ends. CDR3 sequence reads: CASSFSRGLGYTF. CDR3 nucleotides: TGTGCCAGCAGTTTCTCTCGGGGTTTGGGCTACACCTTC.

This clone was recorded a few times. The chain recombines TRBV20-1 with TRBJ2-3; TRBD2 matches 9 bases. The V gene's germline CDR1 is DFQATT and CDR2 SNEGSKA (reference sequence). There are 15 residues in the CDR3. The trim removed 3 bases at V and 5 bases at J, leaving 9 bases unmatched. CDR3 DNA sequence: TGCAGTGCTAGTGGCGCGGGGGGGCCGGGAGATACGCAGTATTTT. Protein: CSASGAGGPGDTQYF.

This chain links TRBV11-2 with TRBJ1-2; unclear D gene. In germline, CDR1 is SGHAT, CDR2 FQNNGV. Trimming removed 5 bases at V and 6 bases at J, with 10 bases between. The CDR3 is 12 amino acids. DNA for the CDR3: TGTGCCAGCAGCCAAGGTCGGGATGGCTACACCTTC. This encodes CASSQGRDGYTF.

The CDR3 nucleotides are TGTGCCAGCTCACCGAGAGGGATAAACACTGAAGCTTTCTTT. This sequence encodes CASSPRGINTEAFF. The chain couples TRBV18 to TRBJ1-1; D not resolved. There are 14 residues in the CDR3. Looked up from germline, CDR1 is KGHSH and CDR2 is LQKENI. Trimming took off 3 bases at V and 2 bases at J, with 10 bases between the two ends. The full variable domain, completed using reference TRBV18 and TRBJ1-1, is NAGVMQNPRHLVRRRGQEARLRCSPMKGHSHVYWYRQLPEEGLKFMVYLQKENIIDESGMPKERFSAEFPKEGPSILRIQQVVRGDSAAYFCASSPRGINTEAFFGQGTRLTVV.

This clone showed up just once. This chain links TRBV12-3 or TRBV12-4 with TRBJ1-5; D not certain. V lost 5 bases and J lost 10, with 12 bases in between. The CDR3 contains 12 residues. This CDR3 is CASSPTPSPQHF. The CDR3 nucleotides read TGTGCCAGCAGTCCAACACCCTCTCCCCAGCATTTT.

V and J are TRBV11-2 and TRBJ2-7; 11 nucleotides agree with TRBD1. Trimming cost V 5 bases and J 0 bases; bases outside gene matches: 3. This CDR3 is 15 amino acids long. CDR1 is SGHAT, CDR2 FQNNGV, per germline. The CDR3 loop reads CASSRGTGGSYEQYF. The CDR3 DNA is TGTGCCAGCAGCCGGGGGACAGGGGGCTCCTACGAGCAGTACTTC.

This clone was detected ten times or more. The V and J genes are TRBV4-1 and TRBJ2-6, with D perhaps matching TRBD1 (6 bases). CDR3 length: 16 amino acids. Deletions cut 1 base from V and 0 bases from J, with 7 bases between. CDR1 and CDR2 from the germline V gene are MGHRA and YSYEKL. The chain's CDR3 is CASSQVGGSGANVLTF. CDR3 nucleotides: TGCGCCAGCAGCCAAGTAGGGGGCTCTGGGGCCAACGTCCTGACTTTC.

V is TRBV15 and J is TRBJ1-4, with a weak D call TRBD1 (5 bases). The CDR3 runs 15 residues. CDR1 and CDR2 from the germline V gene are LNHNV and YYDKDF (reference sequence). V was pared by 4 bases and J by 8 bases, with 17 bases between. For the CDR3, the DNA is TGTGCCACCAGCAAAGGTGCGACAGATAACGAAAAACTGTTTTTT. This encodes CATSKGATDNEKLFF.

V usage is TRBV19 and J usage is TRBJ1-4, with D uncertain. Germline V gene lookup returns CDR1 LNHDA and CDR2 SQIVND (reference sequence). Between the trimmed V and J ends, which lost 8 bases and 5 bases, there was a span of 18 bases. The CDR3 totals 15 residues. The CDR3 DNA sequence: TGTGCCAGTGGCCTAGCGGGAGAACTGAATGAAAAACTGTTTTTT. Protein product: CASGLAGELNEKLFF.

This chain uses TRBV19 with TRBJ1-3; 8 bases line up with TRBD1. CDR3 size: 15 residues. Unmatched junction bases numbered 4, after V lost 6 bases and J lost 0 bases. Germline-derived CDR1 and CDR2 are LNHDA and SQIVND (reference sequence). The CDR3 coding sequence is TGTGCCAGTAGCACAGGGGGAGCCTCTGGAAACACCATATATTTT. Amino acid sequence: CASSTGGASGNTIYF.

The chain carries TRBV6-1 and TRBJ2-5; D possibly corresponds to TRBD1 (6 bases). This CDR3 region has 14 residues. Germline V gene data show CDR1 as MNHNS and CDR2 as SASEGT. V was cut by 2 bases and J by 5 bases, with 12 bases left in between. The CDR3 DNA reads TGTGCCAGCAGTGAATTCTGGGGGCCGGAGACCCAGTACTTC. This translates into CASSEFWGPETQYF.

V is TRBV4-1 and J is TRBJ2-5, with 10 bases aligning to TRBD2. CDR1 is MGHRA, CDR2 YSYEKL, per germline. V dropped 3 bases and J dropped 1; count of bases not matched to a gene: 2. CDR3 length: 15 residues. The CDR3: CASSQERGGQETQYF. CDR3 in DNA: TGCGCCAGCAGCCAGGAGCGGGGGGGCCAAGAGACCCAGTACTTC.

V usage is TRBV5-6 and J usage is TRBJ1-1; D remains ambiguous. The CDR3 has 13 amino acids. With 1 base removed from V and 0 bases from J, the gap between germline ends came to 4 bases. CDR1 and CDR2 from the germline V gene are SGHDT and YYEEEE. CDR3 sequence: CASSLFMNTEAFF. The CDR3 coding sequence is TGTGCCAGCAGCTTGTTCATGAACACTGAAGCTTTCTTT.

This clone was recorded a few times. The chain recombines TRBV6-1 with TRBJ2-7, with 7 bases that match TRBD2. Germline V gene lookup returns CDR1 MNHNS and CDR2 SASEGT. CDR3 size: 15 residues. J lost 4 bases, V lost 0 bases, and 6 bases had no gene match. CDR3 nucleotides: TGTGCCAGCAGTGAAGCGCGGAGCGGGGCTTACGAGCAGTACTTC. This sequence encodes CASSEARSGAYEQYF.

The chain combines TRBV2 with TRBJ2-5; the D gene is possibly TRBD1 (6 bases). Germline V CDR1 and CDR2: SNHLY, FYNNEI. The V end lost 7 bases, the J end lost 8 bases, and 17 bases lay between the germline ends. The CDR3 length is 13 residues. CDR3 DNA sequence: TGTGCCAGCAAAGGGACACCGGCGACTACCCAGTACTTC. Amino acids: CASKGTPATTQYF.

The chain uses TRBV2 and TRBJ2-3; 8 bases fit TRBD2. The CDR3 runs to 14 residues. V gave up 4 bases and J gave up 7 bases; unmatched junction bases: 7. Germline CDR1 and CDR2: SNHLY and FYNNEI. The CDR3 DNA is TGTGCCAGCAGTGTCGGGGGGGGCGGGAATACGCAGTATTTT. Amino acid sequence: CASSVGGGGNTQYF.

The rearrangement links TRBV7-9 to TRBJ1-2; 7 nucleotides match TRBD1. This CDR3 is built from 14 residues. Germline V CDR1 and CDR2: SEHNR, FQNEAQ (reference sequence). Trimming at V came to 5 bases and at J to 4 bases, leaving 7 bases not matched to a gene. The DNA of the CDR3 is TGTGCCAGCAGCATGCGACAGGGATCCTATGGCTACACCTTC. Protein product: CASSMRQGSYGYTF.

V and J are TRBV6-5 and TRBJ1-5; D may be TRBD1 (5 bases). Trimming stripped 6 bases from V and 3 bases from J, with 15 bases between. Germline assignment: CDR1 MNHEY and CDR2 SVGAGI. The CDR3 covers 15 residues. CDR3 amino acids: CASSVEGRNNQPQHF. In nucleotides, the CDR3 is TGTGCCAGCAGCGTGGAGGGGCGAAACAATCAGCCCCAGCATTTT.

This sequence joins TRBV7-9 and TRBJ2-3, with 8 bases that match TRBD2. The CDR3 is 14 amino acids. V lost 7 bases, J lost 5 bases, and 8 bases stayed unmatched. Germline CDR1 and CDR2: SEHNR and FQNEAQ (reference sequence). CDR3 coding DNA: TGTGCCAGCAACAACGCGGGGGGCCTAGATACGCAGTATTTT. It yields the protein CASNNAGGLDTQYF.

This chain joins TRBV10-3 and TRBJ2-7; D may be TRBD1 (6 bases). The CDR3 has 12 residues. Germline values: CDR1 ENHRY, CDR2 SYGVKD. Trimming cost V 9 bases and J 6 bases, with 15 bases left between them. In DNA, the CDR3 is TGTGCCATTTCTACAGGGAACGGCGAGCAGTACTTC. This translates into CAISTGNGEQYF.

CDR3 sequence: CAHQAVLGDGYTF. CDR3 nucleotide sequence: TGTGCCCATCAGGCGGTTTTGGGAGATGGCTACACCTTC. V usage is TRBV30 and J usage is TRBJ1-2; no firm D call. Trimming pared 8 bases from V and 6 bases from J, leaving 19 bases between. The CDR3 is 13 residues long. Looked up from germline, CDR1 is GTSNPN and CDR2 is SVGIG (reference sequence).